The clone carrying this TCR beta chain has only a few counts. The target antigen is unknown. The entry originates in a study of cytomegalovirus exposure and HLA in healthy donors. Study-level background: Among about 200 million T cells, an earlier analysis found 90 million to 130 million unique TCR beta sequences.

CDR1 is LNHNV, CDR2 YYDKDF, per germline (reference sequence). The CDR3 contains 13 residues. With 4 bases removed from V and 5 bases from J, the gap between germline ends came to 9 bases. Researchers ran the PCR with 60 Vbeta and 13 Jbeta primers. Clones were read by immunoSEQ multiplex PCR, and TCRdb kept only the in-frame ones, dropping some. The sample has around 150,000 clones; less than 9.5% are singletons. Findings and limits, study-wide: There was a cluster of highly shared sequence variants that was likely a sequencing artifact. In terms of immune exposure information, only CMV serostatus was available. Prediction of most subjects' HLA-A and HLA-B alleles by TCR beta sequences was reportedly accurate.

The origin of this receptor is a male donor in good health and CMV-seronegative. This chain connects TRBV15 to TRBJ1-5; D call uncertain. Source material: PBMCs. The CDR3 coding sequence is TGTGCCACCAGCAAGAACCGCGATCAGCCCCAGCATTTT. This sequence encodes CATSKNRDQPQHF.